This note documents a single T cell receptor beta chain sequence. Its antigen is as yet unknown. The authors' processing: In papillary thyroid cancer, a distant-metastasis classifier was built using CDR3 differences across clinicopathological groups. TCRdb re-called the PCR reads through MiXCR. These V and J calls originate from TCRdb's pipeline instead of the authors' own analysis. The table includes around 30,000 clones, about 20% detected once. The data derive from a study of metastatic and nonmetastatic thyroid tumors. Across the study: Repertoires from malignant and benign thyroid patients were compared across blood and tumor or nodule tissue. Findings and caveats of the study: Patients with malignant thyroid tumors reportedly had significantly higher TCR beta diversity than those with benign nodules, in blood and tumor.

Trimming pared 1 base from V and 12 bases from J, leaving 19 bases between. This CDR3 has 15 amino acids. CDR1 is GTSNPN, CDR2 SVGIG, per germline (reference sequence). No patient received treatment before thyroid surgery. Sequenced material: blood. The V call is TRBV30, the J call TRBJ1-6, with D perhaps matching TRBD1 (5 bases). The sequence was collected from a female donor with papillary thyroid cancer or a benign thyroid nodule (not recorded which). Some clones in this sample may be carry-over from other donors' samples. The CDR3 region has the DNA TGTGCCTGGAGTGGGGGGGGACGGAGGCCTCAACCCCTCCACTTT. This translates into CAWSGGGRRPQPLHF.